Listed here is a single T cell receptor (beta chain). Its antigen is currently unknown. The data were taken from a study of monozygotic twins with inflammatory bowel disease. The CDR3 has 13 residues. Per the germline V gene, CDR1 is SGHRS and CDR2 is YFSETQ. Whole-study findings and limits: No one strong IBD-associated signal or clonotype was supported. IBD patients had lower TCRbeta diversity (inverse Simpson) than healthy co-twins. Sharing of clonotypes with others was lower in IBD patients than in healthy twins, and this was especially so with disease activity.

Using the 5' RACE reads, TCRdb records one entry per CDR3 protein without DNA. Recorded for this sample: approximately 390,000 distinct CDR3 sequences. Whole-blood RNA isolation (total RNA) proceeded without T cell sorting. Source material: blood. This receptor was obtained from a human donor with ulcerative colitis or Crohn's disease, or a healthy co-twin of an affected twin (not recorded which). This rearrangement joins TRBV5-1 to TRBJ2-2; TCRdb lists TRBD2, though no DNA is available to test this call. CDR3 protein: CASSSEGTGELIF.